Below are 21 T cell receptor beta chains sequenced from a single sample in a study of T cell responses to AZD1222 COVID-19 vaccine. Method: immunoSEQ multiplex PCR; TCRdb's copy keeps in-frame clones and lacks some. The sample shows some 180,000 clones, about 87% of them seen only once. Sequences were derived from peripheral blood, sampled on day 0 of AZD1222 vaccination. The receptors stem from an adult in good health.

This clone was picked up one time. V usage is TRBV10-3 and J usage is TRBJ1-6; weak D call: TRBD1 (5 bases). This CDR3 has 14 amino acids. The ends were cut back, 0 bases at V and 7 bases at J, with 7 bases in the middle. Germline CDR1 reads ENHRY; CDR2 reads SYGVKD. The CDR3 sequence is CAISESKGNSPLHF. The CDR3 DNA reads TGTGCCATCAGTGAGTCGAAGGGGAATTCACCCCTCCACTTT.

The gene calls are TRBV7-2 and TRBJ1-6; 8 bases fit TRBD1. CDR1 and CDR2 (germline): SGHTA, FQGNSA. With V trimmed by 5 bases and J by 1 base, 7 bases remained unmatched. The CDR3 extends over 17 amino acids. CDR3 sequence (DNA): TGTGCCAGCAGCCCAGGACAGGGACTATCCTATAATTCACCCCTCCACTTT. Its protein is CASSPGQGLSYNSPLHF.

In regard to this clone: This sample also contains other DNA sequences that code for the same CDR3. V is TRBV6-5 and J is TRBJ1-2, with 7 bases matching TRBD1. CDR3 length equals 13 residues. CDR1 is MNHEY, CDR2 SVGAGI, per germline. Losses at the gene ends were 5 bases for V and 2 bases for J; bases not matched to a gene: 2. The DNA of the CDR3 is TGTGCCAGCAGTCCAGGGGGGAACTATGGCTACACCTTC. Its protein product is CASSPGGNYGYTF.

V usage is TRBV3-1 (or the pseudogene TRBV3-2) and J usage is TRBJ1-2; 7 nucleotides line up with TRBD1. CDR1 is LGHDT and CDR2 is YNNKEL in the germline V gene (reference sequence). The CDR3 consists of 15 residues. Trimming at V came to 0 bases and at J to 3 bases, leaving 4 bases not matched to a gene. The CDR3 sequence is CASSQDQTGYYGYTF. The CDR3 DNA is TGTGCCAGCAGCCAAGATCAGACAGGGTACTATGGCTACACCTTC.

The chain joins TRBV5-1 to TRBJ1-1; D is possibly TRBD1 (5 bases). The germline V and J ends were trimmed by 0 bases and 1 base, with 10 bases remaining between them. From germline, CDR1 is SGHRS and CDR2 YFSETQ. The CDR3 has 15 residues. This chain's CDR3 is CASSLVGAGNTEAFF. For the CDR3, the DNA is TGCGCCAGCAGCTTGGTTGGGGCTGGGAACACTGAAGCTTTCTTT.

The CDR3 DNA sequence: TGTGCCATCAGTGATCCGGGGGACCTTCAGTACTTC. This gives the protein CAISDPGDLQYF. V usage is TRBV10-3 and J usage is TRBJ2-4, with D maybe TRBD2 (6 bases). V gave up 3 bases and J gave up 11 bases, with 11 bases separating them. CDR1 and CDR2 (germline): ENHRY, SYGVKD. The CDR3 runs to 12 residues.

This chain joins TRBV5-5 and TRBJ2-5; 7 nucleotides agree with TRBD2. This CDR3 contains 15 residues. Losses at the gene ends were 0 bases for V and 5 bases for J; bases not matched to a gene: 7. Germline CDR1 SGHKS, CDR2 YYEKEE (reference sequence). The CDR3 bases are TGTGCCAGCAGCTTGGGACTAGCTATCTCCGAGACCCAGTACTTC. Translated, it gives CASSLGLAISETQYF.

The chain links TRBV5-1 to TRBJ1-4; D might be TRBD1 (5 bases). Trimming removed 4 bases at V and 8 bases at J, with 21 bases between. In germline, CDR1 is SGHRS, CDR2 YFSETQ. The CDR3 extends over 16 amino acids. CDR3 coding DNA: TGCGCCAGCAGCCGCACCGGGGCCCCGGATAAGGAAAAACTGTTTTTT. Encoded protein: CASSRTGAPDKEKLFF.

This clone has a single count. V is TRBV6-2 or TRBV6-3 and J is TRBJ2-7, with 9 bases lining up with TRBD2. V shed 4 bases and J 2 bases; nucleotides not matched to a gene: 6. Germline loops: CDR1 MNHEY, CDR2 SVGEGT. There are 15 residues in the CDR3. This chain's CDR3 is CASSSSTSGTYEQYF. The DNA of the CDR3 is TGTGCCAGCAGTTCCTCGACTAGCGGAACCTACGAGCAGTACTTC.

The J gene is TRBJ1-4, the V gene TRBV15; D not certain. V gave up 0 bases and J gave up 4 bases, with 9 bases separating them. The CDR3 is 15 residues long. Germline V gives CDR1 LNHNV, CDR2 YYDKDF (reference sequence). The CDR3 region has the DNA TGTGCCACCAGCAGAGACTCCAGTAATAATGAAAAACTGTTTTTT. This gives the protein CATSRDSSNNEKLFF.

The chain employs TRBV6-5 and TRBJ2-3, with 11 bases fitting TRBD2. This CDR3 region has 15 residues. CDR1 and CDR2 from the germline V gene are MNHEY and SVGAGI. V shed 6 bases, J shed 6 bases, and the junction held 8 bases outside the gene matches. The CDR3 nucleotides read TGTGCCAGCAGGCGTAGCGGGGGGGCCGGCGATACGCAGTATTTT. Translation gives CASRRSGGAGDTQYF.

This sequence joins TRBV7-2 and TRBJ2-3; TRBD1 agrees at 9 bases. Trimming took 3 bases from V and 1 from J; bases not matched to a gene: 5. CDR3 size: 16 residues. From germline, CDR1 is SGHTA and CDR2 FQGNSA. The CDR3 sequence is CASSFRQGGGTDTQYF. The CDR3 DNA is TGTGCCAGCAGCTTCAGACAGGGGGGGGGCACAGATACGCAGTATTTT.

The chain links TRBV7-9 to TRBJ1-3, with a tentative D call TRBD1 (5 bases). Germline lookup yields CDR1 SEHNR and CDR2 FQNEAQ (reference sequence). The V and J ends lost 5 bases and 4 bases respectively, with 15 bases between them. The CDR3 runs to 15 residues. For the CDR3, the DNA is TGTGCCAGCAGCCCTGGAGAGGGGCGAGGAAACACCATATATTTT. Its protein is CASSPGEGRGNTIYF.

The chain carries TRBV5-1 and TRBJ1-6, with no clear D. The V gene's germline CDR1 is SGHRS and CDR2 YFSETQ. The CDR3 consists of 16 residues. Trimming removed 0 bases at V and 9 bases at J, with 16 bases between. CDR3 loop: CASSLVGSPGGSPLHF. In DNA, the CDR3 is TGCGCCAGCAGCTTGGTAGGCAGCCCAGGTGGTTCACCCCTCCACTTT.

This chain's CDR3 is CASRDRVTSPLHF. The CDR3 nucleotides are TGCGCCAGCCGGGACAGGGTAACTTCACCCCTCCACTTT. The chain joins TRBV10-2 to TRBJ1-6; 9 bases match TRBD1. There are 13 residues in the CDR3. The germline V gene encodes CDR1 WSHSY and CDR2 SAAADI. J was trimmed by 9 bases and V by 8 bases; bases with no gene match: 5.

The chain carries TRBV2 and TRBJ2-6; D is possibly TRBD1 (6 bases). CDR3 length: 15 residues. Germline values: CDR1 SNHLY, CDR2 FYNNEI. V was shortened by 6 bases and J by 3 bases, with 12 bases between the two germline ends. CDR3 residues: CASRQQGLGANVLTF. CDR3 in DNA: TGTGCCAGCAGGCAGCAGGGGCTTGGGGCCAACGTCCTGACTTTC.

The chain joins TRBV6-5 to TRBJ2-5; possible D gene TRBD1, 5 bases. The germline CDR1 and CDR2 sequences are MNHEY and SVGAGI. The CDR3 contains 13 residues. V lost 6 bases, J lost 5 bases, and 13 bases lay in between. Here the CDR3 DNA reads TGTGCCAGCAGCGGTGCAGGGCCGGAGACCCAGTACTTC. It translates to CASSGAGPETQYF.

This chain uses TRBV18 with TRBJ1-1; no reliable D call. Trimming removed 3 bases at V and 0 bases at J, with 8 bases between. CDR3 size: 14 residues. Looked up from germline, CDR1 is KGHSH and CDR2 is LQKENI. CDR3 loop: CASSPDGLNTEAFF. CDR3 bases: TGTGCCAGCTCACCCGACGGTTTGAACACTGAAGCTTTCTTT.

The chain recombines TRBV3-1 (or the pseudogene TRBV3-2) with TRBJ2-7; D is uncertain. Trimming shortened V by 2 bases and J by 5 bases, and 13 bases separated the two germline ends. The CDR3 totals 14 residues. The germline V gene encodes CDR1 LGHDT and CDR2 YNNKEL (reference sequence). The CDR3 here is CASSQKDILDEQYF. In DNA form, the CDR3 reads TGTGCCAGCAGCCAAAAAGATATCCTCGACGAGCAGTACTTC.

The rearrangement joins TRBV18 to TRBJ1-2; 7 bases match TRBD1. Per germline, CDR1 KGHSH and CDR2 LQKENI. The J segment lost 2 bases and the V segment lost 6 bases, leaving 6 bases of the junction unmatched. This CDR3 has 14 amino acids. The CDR3 DNA follows: TGTGCCAGCTCCTTTGACAGGGCCAACTATGGCTACACCTTC. As protein: CASSFDRANYGYTF.

The rearrangement joins TRBV30 to TRBJ2-1, with a weak D call TRBD2 (6 bases). The V end was cut by 7 bases, the J end by 8 bases, with 24 bases between. This CDR3 is built from 15 residues. Germline CDR1 and CDR2: GTSNPN and SVGIG (reference sequence). The CDR3 nucleotides read TGTGCCTTCGGGAATCTAGGGCTAGCGAACCATGAGCAGTTCTTC. Protein product: CAFGNLGLANHEQFF.